This TCR beta chain was documented in a study of T cells after yellow fever vaccination. Looking at the study overall: For low cell numbers, libraries were made with SMART-Seq v4 Ultra Low Input. Study-wide points: Weaker overall, the secondary response nonetheless peaked faster (day 5 versus 15).

Points on this clonotype: Its antigen is not identified.

Synthesis of TCR cDNA relied on 5'RACE template switching, which attached a universal primer site and UMIs. TCRdb recomputed calls from the 5' RACE reads with MiXCR, one row per CDR3 protein. The sample contains around 600,000 distinct CDR3 sequences, around an eighth of which appear only once. V trimming: 3 bases; J trimming: 2 bases; junction bases outside the gene matches: 3. The length of the CDR3 is 13 residues. Germline V gene sequence: CDR1 SQVTM, CDR2 ANQGSEA. This chain joins TRBV29-1 and TRBJ2-5; TRBD1 aligns across 7 bases. This TCR was sampled from a young man who received the YFV17D yellow fever vaccine. Here the sequenced sample was PBMCs, taken on the day of the yellow fever booster vaccination. CDR3 residues: CSVDGRGQETQYF. In DNA, the CDR3 is TGCAGCGTTGACGGCAGGGGGCAAGAGACCCAGTACTTC.